A selection of T cell receptor beta chains follows, all from one sample in a study of chemoradiotherapy in HPV16-positive cancers. TCRdb keeps only in-frame clones here, not all; method: immunoSEQ multiplex PCR. This table has roughly 25,000 clones, about 90% appearing once. The sequences come from blood, collected from a patient who underwent chemoradiotherapy. These receptors all stem from a human donor with HPV-associated anogenital cancer. Each CDR3 is given with its conserved first and last residue.

cdr3_aa: CAWSVGRNYEQYF
v_call: TRBV30

cdr3_aa: CASRESTDTQYF
v_call: TRBV7-2

cdr3_aa: CASSLKGTGAAYGYTF
v_call: TRBV5-6

cdr3_aa: CASRWTQSNQPQHF
v_call: TRBV2

cdr3_aa: CAISTVPAGAVGNYGYTF
v_call: TRBV10-3

cdr3_aa: CASSPGADRTNEKLFF
v_call: TRBV18

cdr3_aa: CAAQGAGAEQYF
v_call: TRBV10-3

cdr3_aa: CASRVKGLAGGDTQYF
v_call: TRBV21-1

cdr3_aa: CASGTGGNQPQHF
v_call: TRBV27

cdr3_aa: CASSSLTLGTEAFF
v_call: TRBV6-5

cdr3_aa: CASSYSRGQNIQYF
v_call: TRBV6-5

cdr3_aa: CASSSAQGGRNEKLFF
v_call: TRBV5-4

cdr3_aa: CASSLVGYSYNEQFF
v_call: TRBV5-4

cdr3_aa: CASSLSTDTQYF
v_call: TRBV9

cdr3_aa: CASSGFPTGGRYTEAFF
v_call: TRBV25-1

cdr3_aa: CASSLMNTEAFF
v_call: TRBV5-1

cdr3_aa: CAWSVGGDTQYF
v_call: TRBV30

cdr3_aa: CAISESGGRGRRTQYF
v_call: TRBV10-3

cdr3_aa: CASSARLGTDTQYF
v_call: TRBV7-2

cdr3_aa: CASSPGPAITSYNEQFF
v_call: TRBV27

cdr3_aa: CASSPLDRVGSPLHF
v_call: TRBV7-6

cdr3_aa: CASSIKGNYQPQHF
v_call: TRBV19

cdr3_aa: CASSQDGGQSLEQYF
v_call: TRBV4-2

cdr3_aa: CASSIAGGQGIFGYTF
v_call: TRBV19

cdr3_aa: CAISRSGSTDTQYF
v_call: TRBV10-3

cdr3_aa: CASSPPGQGVRKLFF
v_call: TRBV4-3

cdr3_aa: CASSSQTGGTNYGYTF
v_call: TRBV7-9

cdr3_aa: CASSLRGTASNEQFF
v_call: TRBV7-9

cdr3_aa: CASSPYGDEKLFF
v_call: TRBV11-2

cdr3_aa: CASSLGGPGLNTEAFF
v_call: TRBV5-6

cdr3_aa: CASSFNNQPQHF
v_call: TRBV7-2

cdr3_aa: CAWGNNYGYTF
v_call: TRBV30

cdr3_aa: CASSAPGDVNTEAFF
v_call: TRBV21-1

cdr3_aa: CASSLEGGTDTQYF
v_call: TRBV5-1

cdr3_aa: CAGSGQVMSNEQFF
v_call: TRBV6-1

cdr3_aa: CASSTSGATTDTQYF
v_call: TRBV27

cdr3_aa: CASSQVGTGTMRYF
v_call: TRBV5-4

cdr3_aa: CARGKRNNEQFF
v_call: TRBV2

cdr3_aa: CAWSVRTSGGWETQYF
v_call: TRBV30

cdr3_aa: CASSSGGADEQFF
v_call: TRBV5-6

cdr3_aa: CASSLPSYEQYF
v_call: TRBV5-6